This T cell receptor (beta chain) was sequenced for a study of shared clonotypes between healthy human individuals. TCRdb keeps only in-frame clones here, not all; method: immunoSEQ multiplex PCR. The table has a few million clones, approximately 95% seen once. Details on this clone: Its specificity is unknown.

Study conclusions and caveats: Enrolling few donors narrowed the genetic and exposure-history diversity that was represented.

Splitting the CD4+ cells yielded a CD45RA+ naive subset and a CD45RA-negative memory subset. This TCR came from a man younger than 35 in good health. Some clones in this sample may be carry-over from other donors' samples. Sequences were obtained from naive CD4+ T cells from PBMCs. As for subset: CD45RA+ positively selected.

This chain's CDR3 is CASSPGGPYEQYF. The DNA of the CDR3 is TGTGCCAGCAGTCCAGGGGGTCCCTACGAGCAGTACTTC. V and J are TRBV2 and TRBJ2-7; TRBD1 matches 7 bases. CDR1 and CDR2 (germline): SNHLY, FYNNEI. Trimming took 5 bases from V and 2 from J; bases not matched to a gene: 3. The CDR3 has 13 amino acids.